This T cell receptor (beta chain) was found in a study of blood T cell repertoires in COVID-19. In its sample, this clone was seen a few times. The CDR3 length is 12 residues. Germline assignment: CDR1 MNHEY and CDR2 SVGAGI. V was pared by 7 bases and J by 6 bases, with 13 bases between. TCRdb keeps only in-frame clones here, not all; method: immunoSEQ multiplex PCR. This sample has 200,000 to 250,000 clones, with under 90% found just once. The TCR comes from a woman in her sixties who had recovered from COVID-19. The sample comprised peripheral blood. This chain connects TRBV6-5 to TRBJ2-7; no clear D gene. The DNA for the CDR3 is TGTGCCAGCAACCGCCCCGGCGGCGAGCAGTACTTC. This sequence encodes CASNRPGGEQYF.